This is a list of T cell receptor beta chains from one sample in a study of T cell responses to AZD1222 COVID-19 vaccine. Generated by immunoSEQ multiplex PCR, the TCRdb table keeps only in-frame clones and is missing some. This sample has around 100,000 clones, with nearly 95% found just once. Sequencing used peripheral blood, obtained on day 0 of AZD1222 vaccination. The receptors originated from an adult in good health. Both conserved end residues are part of each CDR3. A D gene is named only where the DNA matches it firmly. The size field is filled for only some rows; it gives once, few, many or a size class.

V: TRBV28; size: NA; D: TRBD1; J: TRBJ1-2; DNA: TGTGCCAGCAGTTTGGCAGGGGGCGCTTACTATGGCTACACCTTC; CDR3: CASSLAGGAYYGYTF
V: TRBV5-6; size: few; D: NA; J: TRBJ2-7; DNA: TGTGCCAGCAGCTCAGGGGGAGGGCTCTCCTACGAGCAGTACTTC; CDR3: CASSSGGGLSYEQYF
V: TRBV11-2; size: NA; D: NA; J: TRBJ2-7; DNA: TGTGCCAGCAGCCCCAGACAGGGTTCGGGGGCCTACGAGCAGTACTTC; CDR3: CASSPRQGSGAYEQYF
V: TRBV9; size: NA; D: TRBD2; J: TRBJ2-7; DNA: TGTGCCAGCAGCCCTACTAGCGGGAGGCCCCCCGGCGAGCAGTACTTC; CDR3: CASSPTSGRPPGEQYF
V: TRBV7-9; size: NA; D: TRBD2; J: TRBJ2-1; DNA: TGTGCCAGCAGCTTTTCCGGACTAGCGGGAGTCTTC; CDR3: CASSFSGLAGVF
V: TRBV28; size: NA; D: NA; J: TRBJ1-3; DNA: TGTGCCAGCAGTTTAATGGGGAACACTGGAAACACCATATATTTT; CDR3: CASSLMGNTGNTIYF
V: TRBV7-6; size: NA; D: NA; J: TRBJ2-7; DNA: TGTGCCAGCAGCTTAGAGGGGGTGGCAGGGGCGCAATTCACCTACTACGAGCAGTACTTC; CDR3: CASSLEGVAGAQFTYYEQYF
V: TRBV5-4; size: NA; D: NA; J: TRBJ2-7; DNA: TGTGCCAGCAGCTTGCGGGCAGGGGCATTCTACGAGCAGTACTTC; CDR3: CASSLRAGAFYEQYF
V: TRBV30; size: NA; D: NA; J: TRBJ2-7; DNA: TGTGCCTGGAGTGAGCCTGGGTACGAGCAGTACTTC; CDR3: CAWSEPGYEQYF
V: TRBV9; size: NA; D: NA; J: TRBJ2-7; DNA: TGTGCCGAGAGTCCATCCTACGAGCAGTACTTC; CDR3: CAESPSYEQYF
V: TRBV28; size: NA; D: NA; J: TRBJ2-6; DNA: TGTGCCAGCAGTTCGACAGGCTACGGGGCCAACGTCCTGACTTTC; CDR3: CASSSTGYGANVLTF
V: TRBV11-2; size: few; D: TRBD1; J: TRBJ2-7; DNA: TGTGCCAGCAGAACGGGACAGGGATCATGGGAGCAGTACTTC; CDR3: CASRTGQGSWEQYF
V: TRBV5-4; size: NA; D: NA; J: TRBJ2-7; DNA: TGTGCCAGCAGCCCCCGGGGTAGCGGCTCCTACGAGCAGTACTTC; CDR3: CASSPRGSGSYEQYF
V: TRBV28; size: NA; D: NA; J: TRBJ2-2; DNA: TGTGCCAGCAGTTTGGGGTCCTCCGGGGAGCTGTTTTTT; CDR3: CASSLGSSGELFF
V: TRBV6-5; size: NA; D: NA; J: TRBJ1-4; DNA: TGTGCCAGCAGCCCGGGTAATGAAAAACTGTTTTTT; CDR3: CASSPGNEKLFF
V: TRBV28; size: NA; D: NA; J: TRBJ2-3; DNA: TGTGCCAGCAGACGTACAGGGTCAGATACGCAGTATTTT; CDR3: CASRRTGSDTQYF
V: TRBV5-1; size: NA; D: NA; J: TRBJ1-2; DNA: TGCGCCAGCAGCTTGGTCCAGACTGACTACACCTTC; CDR3: CASSLVQTDYTF
V: TRBV6-6; size: NA; D: NA; J: TRBJ1-5; DNA: TGTGCCAGCAGACCCGGGGCCCATCAGCCCCAGCATTTT; CDR3: CASRPGAHQPQHF
V: TRBV30; size: NA; D: NA; J: TRBJ1-2; DNA: TGTGCCTGGAGTGTTTCTAATGGCTACACCTTC; CDR3: CAWSVSNGYTF
V: TRBV7-6; size: NA; D: NA; J: TRBJ2-7; DNA: TGTGCCAGCAGCTTAGAGAGCGCCTCCTACGAGCAGTACTTC; CDR3: CASSLESASYEQYF
V: TRBV7-9; size: NA; D: NA; J: TRBJ2-7; DNA: TGTGCCAGCAGCTTAGAAGTGAGCTCCTACGAGCAGTACTTC; CDR3: CASSLEVSSYEQYF
V: TRBV9; size: NA; D: TRBD1; J: TRBJ2-2; DNA: TGTGCCAGCAGCGTAGCGAGACAGGGATCGAACACCGGGGAGCTGTTTTTT; CDR3: CASSVARQGSNTGELFF
V: TRBV29-1; size: NA; D: NA; J: TRBJ2-3; DNA: TGCAGCGTACAAAAAGGAGGCACAGATACGCAGTATTTT; CDR3: CSVQKGGTDTQYF
V: TRBV2; size: NA; D: TRBD1; J: TRBJ1-5; DNA: TGTGCCAGCAGGACAGGGCTCAATCAGCCCCAGCATTTT; CDR3: CASRTGLNQPQHF
V: TRBV28; size: NA; D: TRBD1; J: TRBJ2-7; DNA: TGTGCCAGCAGTGACCCCCTACAGGGGGCGAACGAGCAGTACTTC; CDR3: CASSDPLQGANEQYF
V: TRBV2; size: NA; D: TRBD2; J: TRBJ2-5; DNA: TGTGCCAGCAGTGATCCCAGCGGGAGACTTGAGACCCAGTACTTC; CDR3: CASSDPSGRLETQYF
V: TRBV24-1; size: NA; D: NA; J: TRBJ2-5; DNA: TGTGCCACCAGTGGGGATTCAGGGGAGACCCAGTACTTC; CDR3: CATSGDSGETQYF
V: TRBV9; size: NA; D: NA; J: TRBJ2-3; DNA: TGTGCCAGCAGCGAAAAGGAGCGACTCACAGATACGCAGTATTTT; CDR3: CASSEKERLTDTQYF
V: TRBV5-1; size: NA; D: TRBD2; J: TRBJ2-7; DNA: TGCGCCAGCAGCTGGGGGGCGACTAGCGGGTATTACGAGCAGTACTTC; CDR3: CASSWGATSGYYEQYF
V: TRBV3-1/TRBV3-2; size: once; D: NA; J: TRBJ1-1; DNA: TGTGCCAGCAGCCAAAACGAACGGAACACTGAAGCTTTCTTT; CDR3: CASSQNERNTEAFF
V: TRBV6-5; size: NA; D: NA; J: TRBJ2-3; DNA: TGTGCCAGCAAATCCCCTTCGGGAGATACGCAGTATTTT; CDR3: CASKSPSGDTQYF
V: TRBV6-5; size: NA; D: NA; J: TRBJ1-6; DNA: TGTGCCAGCAGCCCGGGTCCTAATTCACCCCTCCACTTT; CDR3: CASSPGPNSPLHF
V: TRBV7-8; size: NA; D: NA; J: TRBJ2-5; DNA: TGTGCCAGCAGCTCGAGGGGGGTTAAAGAGACCCAGTACTTC; CDR3: CASSSRGVKETQYF
V: TRBV18; size: NA; D: NA; J: TRBJ2-7; DNA: TGTGCCAGCTCACCAGTTGATCTGGGGGCCTACGAGCAGTACTTC; CDR3: CASSPVDLGAYEQYF
V: TRBV27; size: NA; D: NA; J: TRBJ2-6; DNA: TGTGCCAGCAGTTTATCAGCAGCCCTCTCTGGGGCCAACGTCCTGACTTTC; CDR3: CASSLSAALSGANVLTF
V: TRBV2; size: NA; D: TRBD2; J: TRBJ2-7; DNA: TGTGCCAGCAGCCTAAGCGGGAGGGCCCCCGAGCAGTACTTC; CDR3: CASSLSGRAPEQYF
V: TRBV2; size: NA; D: TRBD1; J: TRBJ2-2; DNA: TGTGCCAGCAGAGAGGACAGGGTCGAGGGGGAGCTGTTTTTT; CDR3: CASREDRVEGELFF
V: TRBV27; size: NA; D: NA; J: TRBJ2-1; DNA: TGTGCCAGCAGGCAGGGGTACAATGAGCAGTTCTTC; CDR3: CASRQGYNEQFF